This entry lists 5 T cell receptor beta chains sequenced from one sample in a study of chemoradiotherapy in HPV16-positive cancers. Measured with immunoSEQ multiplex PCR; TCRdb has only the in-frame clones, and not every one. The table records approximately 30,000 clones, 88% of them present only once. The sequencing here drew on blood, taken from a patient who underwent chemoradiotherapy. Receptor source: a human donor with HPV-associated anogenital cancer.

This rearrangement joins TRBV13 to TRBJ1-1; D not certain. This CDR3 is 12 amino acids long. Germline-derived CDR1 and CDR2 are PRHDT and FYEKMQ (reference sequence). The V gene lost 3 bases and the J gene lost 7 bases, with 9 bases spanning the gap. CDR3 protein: CASSLPSYEAFF. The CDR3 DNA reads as TGTGCCAGCAGCTTGCCATCTTATGAAGCTTTCTTT.

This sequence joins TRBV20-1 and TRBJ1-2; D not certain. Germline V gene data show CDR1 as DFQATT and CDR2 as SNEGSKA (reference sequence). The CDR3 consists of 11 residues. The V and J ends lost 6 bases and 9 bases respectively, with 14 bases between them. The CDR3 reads CSARTLVSYTF. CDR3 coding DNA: TGCAGTGCCCGGACCTTGGTTAGCTACACCTTC.

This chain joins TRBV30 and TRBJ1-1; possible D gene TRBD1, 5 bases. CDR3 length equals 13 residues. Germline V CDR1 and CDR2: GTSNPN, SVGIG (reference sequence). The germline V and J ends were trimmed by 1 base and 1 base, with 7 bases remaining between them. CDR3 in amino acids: CAWSEQANTEAFF. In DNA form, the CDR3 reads TGTGCCTGGAGTGAACAGGCGAACACTGAAGCTTTCTTT.

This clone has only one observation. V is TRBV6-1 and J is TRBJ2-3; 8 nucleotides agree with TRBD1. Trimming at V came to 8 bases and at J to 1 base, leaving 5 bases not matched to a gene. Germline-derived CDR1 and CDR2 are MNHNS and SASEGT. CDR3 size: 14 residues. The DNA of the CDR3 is TGTGCCAGCCGGGACAGGACCCGCACAGATACGCAGTATTTT. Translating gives CASRDRTRTDTQYF.

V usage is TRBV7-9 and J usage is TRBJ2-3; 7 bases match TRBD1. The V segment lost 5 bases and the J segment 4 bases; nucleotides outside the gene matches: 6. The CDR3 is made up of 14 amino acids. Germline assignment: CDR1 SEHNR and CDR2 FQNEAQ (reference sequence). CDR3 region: CASSPRQGPDTQYF. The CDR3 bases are TGTGCCAGCAGCCCACGACAGGGTCCAGATACGCAGTATTTT.